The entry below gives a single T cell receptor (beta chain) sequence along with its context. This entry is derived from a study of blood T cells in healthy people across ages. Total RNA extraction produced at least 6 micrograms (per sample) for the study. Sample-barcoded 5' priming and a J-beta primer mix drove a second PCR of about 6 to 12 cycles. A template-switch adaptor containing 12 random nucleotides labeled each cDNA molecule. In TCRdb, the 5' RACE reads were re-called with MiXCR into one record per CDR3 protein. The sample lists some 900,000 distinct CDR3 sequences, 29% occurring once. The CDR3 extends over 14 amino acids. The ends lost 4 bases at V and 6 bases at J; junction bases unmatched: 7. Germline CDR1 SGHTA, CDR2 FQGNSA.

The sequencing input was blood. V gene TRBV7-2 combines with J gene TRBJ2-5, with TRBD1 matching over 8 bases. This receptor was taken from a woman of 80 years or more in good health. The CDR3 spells CASSSRGLAKTQYF. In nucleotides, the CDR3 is TGTGCCAGCAGCTCCAGGGGGCTGGCGAAGACCCAGTACTTC. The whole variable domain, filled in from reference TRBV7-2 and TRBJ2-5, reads GAGVSQSPSNKVTEKGKDVELRCDPISGHTALYWYRQSLGQGLEFLIYFQGNSAPDKSGLPSDRFSAERTGGSVSTLTIQRTQQEDSAVYLCASSSRGLAKTQYFGPGTRLLVL.